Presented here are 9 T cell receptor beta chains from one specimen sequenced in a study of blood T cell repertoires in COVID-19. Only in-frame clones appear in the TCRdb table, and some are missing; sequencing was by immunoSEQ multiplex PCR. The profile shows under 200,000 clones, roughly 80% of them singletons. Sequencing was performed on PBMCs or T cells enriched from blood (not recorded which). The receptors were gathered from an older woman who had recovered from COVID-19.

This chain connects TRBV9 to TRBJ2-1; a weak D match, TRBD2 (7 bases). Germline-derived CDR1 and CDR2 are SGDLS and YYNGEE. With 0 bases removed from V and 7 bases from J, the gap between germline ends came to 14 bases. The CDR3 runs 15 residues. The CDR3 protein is CASSVGGGLMNEQFF. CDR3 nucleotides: TGTGCCAGCAGCGTAGGGGGGGGCCTGATGAATGAGCAGTTCTTC. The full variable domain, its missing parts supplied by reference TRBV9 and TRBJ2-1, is DSGVTQTPKHLITATGQRVTLRCSPRSGDLSVYWYQQSLDQGLQFLIQYYNGEERAKGNILERFSAQQFPDLHSELNLSSLELGDSALYFCASSVGGGLMNEQFFGPGTRLTVL.

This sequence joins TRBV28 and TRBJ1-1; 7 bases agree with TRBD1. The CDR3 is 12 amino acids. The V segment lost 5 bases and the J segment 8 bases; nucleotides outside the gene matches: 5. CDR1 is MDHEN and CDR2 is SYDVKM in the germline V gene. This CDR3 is CASSPQTGEAFF. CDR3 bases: TGTGCCAGCAGTCCCCAGACAGGGGAAGCTTTCTTT.

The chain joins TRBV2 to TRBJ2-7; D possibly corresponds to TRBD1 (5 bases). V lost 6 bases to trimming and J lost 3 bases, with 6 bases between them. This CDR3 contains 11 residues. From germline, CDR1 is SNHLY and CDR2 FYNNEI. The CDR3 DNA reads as TGTGCCAGCAGGCAGGGCTACGAGCAGTACTTC. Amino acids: CASRQGYEQYF. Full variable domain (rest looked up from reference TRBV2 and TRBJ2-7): EPEVTQTPSHQVTQMGQEVILRCVPISNHLYFYWYRQILGQKVEFLVSFYNNEISEKSEIFDDQFSVERPDGSNFTLKIRSTKLEDSAMYFCASRQGYEQYFGPGTRLTVT.

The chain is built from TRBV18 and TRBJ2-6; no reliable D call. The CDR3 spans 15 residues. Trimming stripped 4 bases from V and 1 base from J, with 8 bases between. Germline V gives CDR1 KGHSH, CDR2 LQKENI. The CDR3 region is CASSLQVSGANVLTF. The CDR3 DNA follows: TGTGCCAGCTCACTCCAGGTATCTGGGGCCAACGTCCTGACTTTC.

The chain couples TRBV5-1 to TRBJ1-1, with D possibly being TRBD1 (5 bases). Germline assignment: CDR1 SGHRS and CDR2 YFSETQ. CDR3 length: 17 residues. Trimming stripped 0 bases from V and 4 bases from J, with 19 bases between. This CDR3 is CASSLGTRQFSPTEAFF. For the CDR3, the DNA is TGCGCCAGCAGCTTGGGGACTAGACAGTTCAGTCCCACTGAAGCTTTCTTT.

CDR3 loop: CASSLGAEGTEAFF. CDR3 nucleotide sequence: TGCGCCAGCAGCTTGGGAGCGGAGGGCACTGAAGCTTTCTTT. The chain recombines TRBV5-1 with TRBJ1-1; D is undetermined. Trimming stripped 0 bases from V and 4 bases from J, with 10 bases between. There are 14 residues in the CDR3. Per germline, CDR1 SGHRS and CDR2 YFSETQ.

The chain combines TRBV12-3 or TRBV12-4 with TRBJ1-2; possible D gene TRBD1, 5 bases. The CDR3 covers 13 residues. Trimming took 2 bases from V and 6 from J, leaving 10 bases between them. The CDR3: CASSLSRVDGYTF. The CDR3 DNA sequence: TGTGCCAGCAGTTTATCCAGGGTGGATGGCTACACCTTC.

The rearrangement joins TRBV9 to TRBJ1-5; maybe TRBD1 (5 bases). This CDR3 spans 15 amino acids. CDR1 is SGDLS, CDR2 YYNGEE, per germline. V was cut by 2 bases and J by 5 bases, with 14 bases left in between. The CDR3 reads CASSVEPVGDQPQHF. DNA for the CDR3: TGTGCCAGCAGCGTCGAGCCGGTAGGGGATCAGCCCCAGCATTTT.

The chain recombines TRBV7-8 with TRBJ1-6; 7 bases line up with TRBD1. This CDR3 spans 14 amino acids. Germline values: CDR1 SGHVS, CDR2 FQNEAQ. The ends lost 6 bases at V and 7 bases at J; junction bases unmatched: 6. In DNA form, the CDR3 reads TGTGCCAGCAGGGGGGACAGACGGAATTCACCCCTCCACTTT. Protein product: CASRGDRRNSPLHF.